The 13 T cell receptor beta chains below were found in one sample sequenced in a study of T cell responses to AZD1222 COVID-19 vaccine. TCRdb keeps only in-frame clones here, not all; method: immunoSEQ multiplex PCR. The data show 65,000 to 85,000 clones, with approximately 91% seen just once and roughly 11% held by the top ten. This sample comprised peripheral blood, obtained on day 0 of AZD1222 vaccination. The origin of the receptors is an adult in good health.

The chain employs TRBV7-9 and TRBJ1-5; 10 nucleotides line up with TRBD1. This CDR3 has 15 residues. Germline values: CDR1 SEHNR, CDR2 FQNEAQ (reference sequence). V lost 4 bases to trimming and J lost 6 bases; unmatched junction nucleotides: 6. The CDR3 DNA reads as TGTGCCAGCAGCTCTATGACAGGGGGCGGTCAGCCCCAGCATTTT. Its protein product is CASSSMTGGGQPQHF.

CDR3 loop: CASSLSGVHGANVLTF. In nucleotides, the CDR3 is TGTGCCAGCAGTTTATCGGGGGTACATGGGGCCAACGTCCTGACTTTC. The chain carries TRBV27 and TRBJ2-6; D could derive from TRBD1 or TRBD2 (5 bases each). The CDR3 is 16 residues long. In germline, CDR1 is MNHEY, CDR2 SMNVEV (reference sequence). Trimming removed 0 bases at V and 3 bases at J, with 9 bases between.

The genes are TRBV5-1 and TRBJ1-2; 8 nucleotides match TRBD1. V shed 4 bases and J 7 bases; nucleotides not matched to a gene: 9. The CDR3 contains 14 residues. From germline, CDR1 is SGHRS and CDR2 YFSETQ. The CDR3 sequence is CASSPGQGKSGYTF. The CDR3 DNA follows: TGCGCCAGCAGCCCTGGACAGGGCAAAAGTGGCTACACCTTC.

The rearrangement links TRBV19 to TRBJ1-1; unclear D gene. Germline V gives CDR1 LNHDA, CDR2 SQIVND (reference sequence). The V end was cut by 1 base, the J end by 2 bases, with 5 bases between. The CDR3 is 13 amino acids. The CDR3 reads CASSIAENTEAFF. The CDR3 DNA reads as TGTGCCAGTAGTATAGCGGAAAACACTGAAGCTTTCTTT.

A single count supports this clone. The chain recombines TRBV28 with TRBJ2-6; D possibly corresponds to TRBD1 (5 bases). CDR3 size: 16 residues. Trimming stripped 3 bases from V and 0 bases from J, with 9 bases between. Germline lookup yields CDR1 MDHEN and CDR2 SYDVKM. The CDR3 loop is CASSFYRNSGANVLTF. CDR3 sequence (DNA): TGTGCCAGCAGTTTTTACAGGAACTCTGGGGCCAACGTCCTGACTTTC.

The chain employs TRBV28 and TRBJ2-2; D gene uncertain. The CDR3 sequence is 14 residues long. V was pared by 4 bases and J by 2 bases, with 8 bases between. Germline CDR1 reads MDHEN; CDR2 reads SYDVKM. CDR3 loop: CASSYFFNTGELFF. CDR3 nucleotide sequence: TGTGCCAGCAGTTATTTCTTCAACACCGGGGAGCTGTTTTTT.

The chain combines TRBV6-1 with TRBJ2-6; 8 bases match TRBD1. Unmatched junction bases numbered 12, after V lost 1 base and J lost 1 base. Germline V CDR1 and CDR2: MNHNS, SASEGT. The CDR3 spans 20 residues. Here the CDR3 reads CASSEELGQVPRSGANVLTF. DNA for the CDR3: TGTGCCAGCAGTGAAGAGCTGGGACAGGTACCCAGATCTGGGGCCAACGTCCTGACTTTC.

The chain uses TRBV12-3 or TRBV12-4 and TRBJ2-7; no definite D call. The CDR3 is made up of 12 amino acids. V was clipped by 7 bases and J by 4 bases, with 11 bases between them. This CDR3 reads CASTQDHYEQYF. In DNA, the CDR3 is TGTGCCAGCACCCAGGACCATTACGAGCAGTACTTC.

This clone appeared a single time. The rearrangement links TRBV6-5 to TRBJ2-2; a weak D match, TRBD1 (6 bases). The CDR3 has 15 amino acids. With 3 bases removed from V and 4 bases from J, the gap between germline ends came to 12 bases. Germline V gives CDR1 MNHEY, CDR2 SVGAGI. The CDR3 here is CASSYVSGATGELFF. Written as DNA, the CDR3 is TGTGCCAGCAGTTATGTGTCAGGGGCCACCGGGGAGCTGTTTTTT.

The genes are TRBV2 and TRBJ1-2, with 7 positions matching TRBD1. V dropped 6 bases and J dropped 7; count of bases not matched to a gene: 8. The CDR3 covers 13 residues. CDR1 and CDR2 (germline): SNHLY, FYNNEI. The CDR3 DNA reads TGTGCCAGCAGCGGGACAGAGGGAGGTGGCTACACCTTC. This encodes CASSGTEGGGYTF.

The CDR3 bases are TGTGCCAGCAGTCGCGGGGCTAATCAGCCCCAGCATTTT. Its translation: CASSRGANQPQHF. The J gene is TRBJ1-5, the V gene TRBV2; TRBD1 is a possible D gene (5 bases). The CDR3 loop spans 13 amino acids. The germline gives CDR1 SNHLY, CDR2 FYNNEI. V lost 5 bases and J 4 bases, leaving 9 bases between the germline ends.

The sample holds a few counts of this clone. The genes are TRBV14 and TRBJ2-7; 10 bases line up with TRBD1. The CDR3 totals 16 residues. Germline CDR1 reads SGHDN; CDR2 reads FVKESK. Trimming at V came to 4 bases and at J to 0 bases, leaving 6 bases not matched to a gene. This chain's CDR3 is CASSRGQGLSSYEQYF. CDR3 bases: TGTGCCAGCAGCCGGGGACAGGGGTTAAGCTCCTACGAGCAGTACTTC. The full variable domain, its missing parts supplied by reference TRBV14 and TRBJ2-7, is EAGVTQFPSHSVIEKGQTVTLRCDPISGHDNLYWYRRVMGKEIKFLLHFVKESKQDESGMPNNRFLAERTGGTYSTLKVQPAELEDSGVYFCASSRGQGLSSYEQYFGPGTRLTVT.

The V and J genes are TRBV19 and TRBJ2-7, with TRBD2 as a possible D gene (5 bases). The CDR3 runs 15 residues. CDR1 and CDR2 from the germline V gene are LNHDA and SQIVND (reference sequence). Trimming removed 5 bases from V and 1 base from J, with 15 bases in between. CDR3 protein: CASSPLGTRSYEQYF. CDR3 nucleotides: TGTGCCAGTAGTCCGCTAGGTACTAGGTCCTACGAGCAGTACTTC.